Listed below are T cell receptor beta chains from one sample, sequenced in a study of cytotoxic CD8 clonotypes in ibrutinib-treated CLL. Sequencing was performed with immunoSEQ multiplex PCR; in TCRdb, only in-frame clones are kept and a portion is missing. The repertoire holds around 92,000 clones, with 75% to 80% as singletons. The source material was PBMCs, sampled after 24 months of ibrutinib treatment. Source of these receptors: a human donor with chronic lymphocytic leukemia. The CDR3 runs from the conserved cysteine through the conserved F or W. D genes are given only for firm matches. Clone size is shown for a subset of rows, as once, few, many or a class of expanded clone.

clone size	V gene	D gene	CDR3 length	J gene	CDR3 protein	CDR3 DNA
.	TRBV7-8	TRBD2	18	TRBJ2-4	CASSLLLAGGLAKNIQYF	TGTGCCAGCAGCTTGTTGCTAGCGGGGGGACTAGCCAAAAACATTCAGTACTTC
.	TRBV11-3	.	9	TRBJ1-3	CASPRVGYF	TGTGCCAGCCCCCGAGTGGGATATTTT
few	TRBV7-2	.	19	TRBJ2-1	CASSLAGYTGSKEGNEQFF	TGTGCCAGCAGCTTAGCGGGTTACACGGGGTCGAAGGAAGGAAATGAGCAGTTCTTC
.	TRBV4-1	TRBD2	15	TRBJ2-4	CASSQGRAGGSIQYF	TGCGCCAGCAGCCAAGGCAGGGCGGGAGGGTCCATTCAGTACTTC
.	TRBV6-1	.	12	TRBJ1-2	CASRQGSFGYTF	TGTGCCAGCAGACAGGGCTCCTTTGGCTACACCTTC
.	TRBV6-1	.	17	TRBJ1-1	CASSGRTDSRGGAEAFF	TGTGCCAGCAGTGGTCGGACAGACTCTCGAGGGGGGGCGGAAGCTTTCTTT
.	TRBV5-6	.	16	TRBJ2-1	CASSRRVSLDYNEQFF	TGTGCCAGCAGCCGACGGGTTAGCTTGGACTACAATGAGCAGTTCTTC
few	TRBV15	.	16	TRBJ1-1	CATSQDSVVMNTEAFF	TGTGCCACCAGCCAAGACTCCGTAGTCATGAACACTGAAGCTTTCTTT
.	TRBV7-6	.	20	TRBJ1-1	CASSLAVGWQGRGENTEAFF	TGTGCCAGCAGCTTAGCTGTCGGGTGGCAAGGACGGGGGGAGAACACTGAAGCTTTCTTT
.	TRBV7-8	.	15	TRBJ2-7	CASSLEGSSATEQYF	TGTGCCAGCAGCTTAGAAGGTAGCTCAGCCACCGAGCAGTACTTC
.	TRBV9	TRBD2	15	TRBJ2-1	CASSATSGKNNEQFF	TGTGCCAGCAGTGCGACTAGCGGGAAAAACAATGAGCAGTTCTTC
.	TRBV7-9	.	13	TRBJ1-1	CASSKTGNTEAFF	TGTGCCAGCAGCAAGACAGGGAACACTGAAGCTTTCTTT
.	TRBV5-1	TRBD1	15	TRBJ2-1	CASRSTGQPYNEQFF	TGCGCCAGCAGATCTACGGGACAGCCGTACAATGAGCAGTTCTTC
.	TRBV6-6	TRBD1	14	TRBJ1-2	CASRKQGEDYGYTF	TGTGCCAGCAGAAAACAGGGGGAAGACTATGGCTACACCTTC
.	TRBV7-2	TRBD2	18	TRBJ2-1	CASSLGALAGASYNEQFF	TGTGCCAGCAGCTTAGGGGCCCTAGCGGGGGCCTCCTACAATGAGCAGTTCTTC
few	TRBV9	TRBD1	16	TRBJ2-5	CASSPHGTGVEETQYF	TGTGCCAGCAGCCCTCACGGGACAGGGGTTGAGGAGACCCAGTACTTC
.	TRBV4-1	TRBD1	14	TRBJ1-1	CASRVTGGYTEAFF	TGCGCCAGCAGGGTAACAGGGGGCTACACTGAAGCTTTCTTT
.	TRBV9	.	16	TRBJ2-2	CASKSYVGAGSGELFF	TGTGCCAGCAAGTCGTACGTGGGGGCAGGATCCGGGGAGCTGTTTTTT
.	TRBV12-5	.	17	TRBJ2-4	CASGFGGGSLAKNIQYF	TGTGCTAGTGGTTTTGGTGGCGGGTCTCTAGCCAAAAACATTCAGTACTTC
few	TRBV7-9	.	14	TRBJ1-4	CASSIPGPGGKLFF	TGTGCCAGCAGCATCCCTGGTCCCGGTGGGAAACTGTTTTTT
.	TRBV15	TRBD1	15	TRBJ1-5	CATSRETGGNQPQHF	TGTGCCACCAGCAGGGAGACAGGGGGCAATCAGCCCCAGCATTTT
.	TRBV28	TRBD2	16	TRBJ2-5	CASSLWDSGGSGTQYF	TGTGCCAGCAGTTTATGGGATAGCGGGGGCTCGGGGACCCAGTACTTC
.	TRBV5-4	.	14	TRBJ1-1	CASSYSEQNTEAFF	TGTGCCAGCTCATATTCCGAGCAGAACACTGAAGCTTTCTTT
.	TRBV21-1	.	15	TRBJ2-7	CASSKAERDMEEQYF	TGTGCCAGCAGCAAAGCCGAGCGGGATATGGAAGAGCAGTACTTC
once	TRBV28	.	10	TRBJ1-4	CASRGEKLFF	TGTGCCAGCCGAGGTGAAAAACTGTTTTTT
.	TRBV7-2	.	16	TRBJ2-5	CASSLEGTDAGKTQYF	TGTGCCAGCAGCTTAGAGGGTACTGATGCGGGGAAGACCCAGTACTTC
.	TRBV5-1	TRBD1	15	TRBJ2-3	CASSLVSGGPDTQYF	TGCGCCAGCAGCTTGGTTTCAGGGGGCCCAGATACGCAGTATTTT